Listed below are T cell receptor beta chains from one sample, sequenced in a study of lymphopenia after photon versus proton radiotherapy. Sequencing used immunoSEQ multiplex PCR; TCRdb keeps in-frame clones, though not all of them. The table shows about 25,000 clones, with 80% to 85% occurring only once. The source material was peripheral blood, sampled from a patient treated with photon-based radiotherapy. All receptors come from a woman between 45 and 60 years old with pancreatic cancer. CDR3s include the opening cysteine and the closing phenylalanine or tryptophan. The order of the fields is CDR3 protein, CDR3 DNA, V gene, J gene, D gene, clone size. D genes are given only for firm matches. A clone size is listed for some rows: how often the clone was seen (once, few, many), or a class if it is expanded.

cdr3_aa: CASSPVGGRGSYEQYF
cdr3_nt: TGTGCCAGCAGCCCAGTGGGCGGGAGGGGCTCCTACGAGCAGTACTTC
v_call: TRBV5-4
j_call: TRBJ2-7
d_call: TRBD2
clone_size: -

cdr3_aa: CASSAGGSQETQYF
cdr3_nt: TGTGCCAGCAGTGCCGGCGGGAGCCAAGAGACCCAGTACTTC
v_call: TRBV2
j_call: TRBJ2-5
d_call: TRBD2
clone_size: -

cdr3_aa: CASRLTGRSGELFF
cdr3_nt: TGTGCCAGCAGACTCACAGGGAGATCCGGGGAGCTGTTTTTT
v_call: TRBV5-6
j_call: TRBJ2-2
d_call: -
clone_size: -

cdr3_aa: CASRKPGQGDEKLFF
cdr3_nt: TGTGCCAGTAGGAAACCGGGACAGGGGGATGAAAAACTGTTTTTT
v_call: TRBV19
j_call: TRBJ1-4
d_call: TRBD1
clone_size: -

cdr3_aa: CASSLVSPGTYLAKNIQYF
cdr3_nt: TGTGCCAGCAGCTTAGTGTCCCCGGGTACCTATCTAGCCAAAAACATTCAGTACTTC
v_call: TRBV7-9
j_call: TRBJ2-4
d_call: -
clone_size: -

cdr3_aa: CAWSISVKDTQYF
cdr3_nt: TGTGCCTGGAGTATTAGTGTAAAAGATACGCAGTATTTT
v_call: TRBV30
j_call: TRBJ2-3
d_call: -
clone_size: -

cdr3_aa: CASSYLRQGGRSGYTF
cdr3_nt: TGTGCCAGCAGTTACTTGAGACAGGGAGGAAGGAGTGGCTACACCTTC
v_call: TRBV6-6
j_call: TRBJ1-2
d_call: TRBD1
clone_size: -

cdr3_aa: CASERGTGTTYEQYF
cdr3_nt: TGTGCCAGTGAACGGGGGACAGGGACCACCTACGAGCAGTACTTC
v_call: TRBV19
j_call: TRBJ2-7
d_call: TRBD1
clone_size: -

cdr3_aa: CASSLNRLETQYF
cdr3_nt: TGCGCCAGCAGCTTGAATCGGTTAGAGACCCAGTACTTC
v_call: TRBV5-1
j_call: TRBJ2-5
d_call: -
clone_size: -

cdr3_aa: CASSGGTVYNEQFF
cdr3_nt: TGTGCCAGCAGTGGGGGAACAGTTTACAATGAGCAGTTCTTC
v_call: TRBV25-1
j_call: TRBJ2-1
d_call: -
clone_size: -

cdr3_aa: CASSPFRGLAEQAYEQYF
cdr3_nt: TGTGCCAGCAGCCCATTCCGGGGACTAGCTGAGCAGGCCTACGAGCAGTACTTC
v_call: TRBV7-9
j_call: TRBJ2-7
d_call: TRBD2
clone_size: -

cdr3_aa: CASSFTTGTNSPLHF
cdr3_nt: TGTGCCAGCAGTTTTACGACAGGGACAAATTCACCCCTCCACTTT
v_call: TRBV6-5
j_call: TRBJ1-6
d_call: TRBD1
clone_size: -

cdr3_aa: CASTSSYNEQFF
cdr3_nt: TGTGCCAGCACTAGCTCCTACAATGAGCAGTTCTTC
v_call: TRBV2
j_call: TRBJ2-1
d_call: -
clone_size: -

cdr3_aa: CASSLTGAGGYTF
cdr3_nt: TGTGCCAGCAGCCTGACAGGCGCCGGGGGCTACACCTTC
v_call: TRBV5-6
j_call: TRBJ1-2
d_call: -
clone_size: -

cdr3_aa: CASSVEAFTDTQYF
cdr3_nt: TGTGCCAGCAGCGTAGAGGCCTTCACAGATACGCAGTATTTT
v_call: TRBV9
j_call: TRBJ2-3
d_call: -
clone_size: -

cdr3_aa: CASSPRDGYEQYF
cdr3_nt: TGTGCCAGTAGTCCTCGGGACGGCTACGAGCAGTACTTC
v_call: TRBV19
j_call: TRBJ2-7
d_call: -
clone_size: -

cdr3_aa: CASRLAGNYEQYF
cdr3_nt: TGTGCCAGCCGACTAGCGGGAAACTACGAGCAGTACTTC
v_call: TRBV19
j_call: TRBJ2-7
d_call: TRBD2
clone_size: few

cdr3_aa: CASSLGQDGDEQYF
cdr3_nt: TGTGCCAGCAGCCTCGGACAGGATGGCGACGAGCAGTACTTC
v_call: TRBV7-6
j_call: TRBJ2-7
d_call: TRBD1
clone_size: -

cdr3_aa: CSVVKDTEAFF
cdr3_nt: TGCAGCGTTGTTAAGGACACTGAAGCTTTCTTT
v_call: TRBV29-1
j_call: TRBJ1-1
d_call: -
clone_size: -

cdr3_aa: CASSELGNEQFF
cdr3_nt: TGTGCCAGCAGCGAACTCGGGAATGAGCAGTTCTTC
v_call: TRBV7-6
j_call: TRBJ2-1
d_call: -
clone_size: -

cdr3_aa: CASSQEAGDPSYEQYF
cdr3_nt: TGCGCCAGCAGCCAAGAGGCCGGGGACCCCTCCTACGAGCAGTACTTC
v_call: TRBV4-1
j_call: TRBJ2-7
d_call: -
clone_size: -

cdr3_aa: CASSSPTVSNTEAFF
cdr3_nt: TGTGCCAGCAGTTCCCCGACAGTCTCGAACACTGAAGCTTTCTTT
v_call: TRBV28
j_call: TRBJ1-1
d_call: -
clone_size: -

cdr3_aa: CASMVPQKRRNTEAFF
cdr3_nt: TGTGCCAGTATGGTTCCGCAGAAACGCCGGAACACTGAAGCTTTCTTT
v_call: TRBV19
j_call: TRBJ1-1
d_call: -
clone_size: -

cdr3_aa: CASSPRVGANYGYTF
cdr3_nt: TGTGCCAGCAGCCCCCGGGTCGGGGCTAACTATGGCTACACCTTC
v_call: TRBV7-2
j_call: TRBJ1-2
d_call: -
clone_size: few

cdr3_aa: CAWSYRGLIEQYF
cdr3_nt: TGTGCCTGGAGTTATAGGGGGCTAATCGAGCAGTACTTC
v_call: TRBV30
j_call: TRBJ2-7
d_call: TRBD1
clone_size: -